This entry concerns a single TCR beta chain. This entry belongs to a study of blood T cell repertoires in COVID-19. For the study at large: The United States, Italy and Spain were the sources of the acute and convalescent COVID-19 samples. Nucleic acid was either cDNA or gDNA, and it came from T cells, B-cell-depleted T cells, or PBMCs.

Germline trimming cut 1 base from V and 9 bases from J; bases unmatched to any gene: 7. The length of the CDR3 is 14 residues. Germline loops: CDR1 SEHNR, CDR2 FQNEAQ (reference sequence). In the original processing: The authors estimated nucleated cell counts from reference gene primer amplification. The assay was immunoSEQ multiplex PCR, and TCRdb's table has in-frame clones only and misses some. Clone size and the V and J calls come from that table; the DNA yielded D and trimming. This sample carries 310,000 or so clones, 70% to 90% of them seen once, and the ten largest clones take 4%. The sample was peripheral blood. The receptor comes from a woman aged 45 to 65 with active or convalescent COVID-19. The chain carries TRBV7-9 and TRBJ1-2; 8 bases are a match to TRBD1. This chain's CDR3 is CASSLGQGRGSYTF. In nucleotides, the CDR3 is TGTGCCAGCAGCTTAGGACAGGGGAGGGGTAGCTACACCTTC.